The clone carrying this T cell receptor beta chain came up a few times. The antigen is undetermined. Lesional scalp tissue (obtained by punch biopsy) and peripheral blood were collected from alopecia areata patients. V was cut by 5 bases and J by 4 bases, with 17 bases left in between. Germline loops: CDR1 PRHDT, CDR2 FYEKMQ (reference sequence). The CDR3 runs to 15 residues. These data are taken from a study of CD8+ T cells in alopecia areata. Study-level background: Treated patients took oral tofacitinib at 5 to 10 mg twice daily.

Investigators isolated RNA and reverse transcribed it into cDNA to act as the sequencing template. Method: immunoSEQ multiplex PCR; TCRdb's copy keeps in-frame clones and lacks some. Altogether about 19,000 clones are present, 60% to 80% being singletons, with the ten largest covering 6% to 7%. Findings and limits, study-wide: For lesional scalp, especially alopecia totalis/universalis, clonality was higher than in normal scalp.

The chain carries TRBV13 and TRBJ1-2, with a weak D call TRBD1 (5 bases). Sequencing was performed on skin, taken at week 0. The TCR sequence derives from a human donor with alopecia areata. CDR3: CASSKKWGILYGYTF. The CDR3 DNA sequence: TGTGCCAGCAGCAAAAAGTGGGGGATACTCTATGGCTACACCTTC.